This TCR beta chain was documented in a study of T cell responses to AZD1222 COVID-19 vaccine. Assay: immunoSEQ multiplex PCR; the TCRdb copy retains only in-frame clones and omits some. The profile shows around 100,000 clones, nearly 90% of them singletons. The CDR3 is 15 amino acids. Per germline, CDR1 ENHRY and CDR2 SYGVKD. The V end lost 2 bases, the J end lost 1 base, and 10 bases lay between the germline ends. This clone appeared once. This sequence was found in an adult who received the AZD1222 COVID-19 vaccine. The genes are TRBV10-3 and TRBJ2-3; tentatively, D is TRBD1 (6 bases). Sequencing used peripheral blood, obtained 28 days after the second AZD1222 dose. The CDR3 DNA sequence: TGTGCCATCAGTGAGGGACAGTACCGCACAGATACGCAGTATTTT. Protein: CAISEGQYRTDTQYF.